Below are 8 T cell receptor beta chains sequenced from a single sample in a study of OX40 agonist ivuxolimab in advanced cancers. TCRdb keeps only in-frame clones here, not all; method: immunoSEQ multiplex PCR. In the table there are over 85,000 clones, approximately 88% of which are singletons. Sequencing was performed on CD4+ or CD8+ T cells sorted from blood, taken in a trial of the OX40 agonist ivuxolimab. These receptors all come from an adult with an advanced solid tumor such as melanoma, head and neck, liver or kidney cancer.

V and J are TRBV25-1 and TRBJ1-2; D uncertain. There are 11 residues in the CDR3. Between the trimmed V and J ends, which lost 2 bases and 9 bases, there was a span of 7 bases. Germline lookup yields CDR1 MGHDK and CDR2 SYGVNS. The DNA of the CDR3 is TGTGCCAGCAGTGAAAGTAAACGCTACACCTTC. It yields the protein CASSESKRYTF.

Concerning this clone itself: This CDR3 fails to terminate in the conserved phenylalanine or tryptophan, so it likely reflects a read error. The rearrangement uses TRBV10-3 and TRBJ1-6; no clear D. V dropped 2 bases and J dropped 9 bases, with 8 bases sitting between them. The germline V gene encodes CDR1 ENHRY and CDR2 SYGVKD. The CDR3 is 13 residues long. This chain's CDR3 is CAISEREGSPLHL. As DNA, the CDR3 is TGTGCCATCAGTGAGCGGGAAGGTTCACCCCTCCACCTT.

This clone was seen a single time. The chain combines TRBV5-8 with TRBJ1-1; D possibly corresponds to TRBD1 (5 bases). The CDR3 covers 19 residues. CDR1 is SGHTS and CDR2 is YDEGEE in the germline V gene. V shed 5 bases and J shed 3 bases, with 29 bases lying between them. CDR3 sequence (DNA): TGTGCCAGCAGTCGAACCAAGTGGACCCCTGCCCGGGGGGACACTGAAGCTTTCTTT. Translation: CASSRTKWTPARGDTEAFF.

The chain carries TRBV9 and TRBJ2-7; weak D call: TRBD1 (6 bases). Trimming left V 3 bases short and J 0 bases short, with 13 bases between. The CDR3 sequence is 15 residues long. Germline loops: CDR1 SGDLS, CDR2 YYNGEE. As DNA, the CDR3 is TGTGCCAGCAGCGATGGGGGCAGGAGCTCCTACGAGCAGTACTTC. Protein sequence: CASSDGGRSSYEQYF.

This chain joins TRBV7-2 and TRBJ2-5, with TRBD2 matching over 13 bases. This CDR3 is built from 16 residues. V dropped 2 bases and J dropped 1; count of bases not matched to a gene: 1. Per germline, CDR1 SGHTA and CDR2 FQGNSA. This CDR3 reads CASSLRTSGGQETQYF. The CDR3 coding sequence is TGTGCCAGCAGCTTACGGACTAGCGGGGGCCAAGAGACCCAGTACTTC.

J is TRBJ1-5 and V is TRBV4-3; D uncertain. CDR1 and CDR2 from the germline V gene are LGHNA and YSLEER. V gave up 0 bases and J gave up 8 bases, with 11 bases separating them. There are 14 residues in the CDR3. The CDR3 reads CASSQDLTGKPQHF. CDR3 nucleotide sequence: TGCGCCAGCAGCCAAGATTTAACGGGAAAGCCCCAGCATTTT.

CDR3 coding DNA: TGCGCCAGCAGCCGGGCGGGGTCTGGCGGGGAGCTGTTTTTT. Translating it yields CASSRAGSGGELFF. J is TRBJ2-2 and V is TRBV5-1, with D maybe TRBD2 (6 bases). The germline V and J ends were trimmed by 4 bases and 7 bases, with 14 bases remaining between them. There are 14 residues in the CDR3. The germline gives CDR1 SGHRS, CDR2 YFSETQ. The complete variable domain, with remaining parts taken from reference TRBV5-1 and TRBJ2-2, reads KAGVTQTPRYLIKTRGQQVTLSCSPISGHRSVSWYQQTPGQGLQFLFEYFSETQRNKGNFPGRFSGRQFSNSRSEMNVSTLELGDSALYLCASSRAGSGGELFFGEGSRLTVL.

The chain joins TRBV5-4 to TRBJ2-3, with 7 bases fitting TRBD1. V dropped 3 bases and J dropped 4; count of bases not matched to a gene: 5. The CDR3 is 14 residues long. Germline CDR1 and CDR2: SGHNT and YYREEE (reference sequence). The CDR3 nucleotides are TGTGCCAGCAGCTCCGGGACAGATGCAGATACGCAGTATTTT. This encodes CASSSGTDADTQYF. Full variable domain (remainder filled in from reference TRBV5-4 and TRBJ2-3): ETGVTQSPTHLIKTRGQQVTLRCSSQSGHNTVSWYQQALGQGPQFIFQYYREEENGRGNFPPRFSGLQFPNYSSELNVNALELDDSALYLCASSSGTDADTQYFGPGTRLTVL.